What follows are 18 T cell receptor beta chains derived from one specimen sequenced in a study of cytomegalovirus exposure and HLA in healthy donors. PCR primers comprised 60 Vbeta and 13 Jbeta primers. Some clones are missing from TCRdb's copy, which holds only in-frame ones; the method was immunoSEQ multiplex PCR. The table includes 130,000 to 150,000 clones, over 75% detected once. The sample consisted of PBMCs. The receptors were sampled from a man aged 30-40 years in good health and CMV-seropositive.

This chain connects TRBV5-6 to TRBJ2-7, with no clear D. The CDR3 runs to 11 residues. V lost 4 bases and J lost 5, with 7 bases in between. Germline CDR1 SGHDT, CDR2 YYEEEE. In nucleotides, the CDR3 is TGTGCCAGCAGCCGGTTAGACGAGCAGTACTTC. Residues: CASSRLDEQYF.

The CDR3 reads CASRPYWGGSYEQYF. The CDR3 DNA reads as TGTGCCAGCAGACCGTATTGGGGGGGTTCCTACGAGCAGTACTTC. This chain joins TRBV11-2 and TRBJ2-7; 7 bases line up with TRBD2. CDR3 length: 15 amino acids. Per the germline V gene, CDR1 is SGHAT and CDR2 is FQNNGV. V gave up 6 bases and J gave up 1 base; unmatched junction bases: 9.

The chain links TRBV7-9 to TRBJ2-7; the match to TRBD1 covers 9 bases. Germline V gene sequence: CDR1 SEHNR, CDR2 FQNEAQ (reference sequence). The CDR3 contains 16 residues. V lost 1 base, J lost 2 bases, and 6 bases stayed unmatched. The CDR3 DNA sequence: TGTGCCAGCAGCTTAGGTCGACAGGGGGTAGCCTACGAGCAGTACTTC. Its protein product is CASSLGRQGVAYEQYF. Complete variable domain (other parts from reference TRBV7-9 and TRBJ2-7): DTGVSQNPRHKITKRGQNVTFRCDPISEHNRLYWYRQTLGQGPEFLTYFQNEAQLEKSRLLSDRFSAERPKGSFSTLEIQRTEQGDSAMYLCASSLGRQGVAYEQYFGPGTRLTVT.

This clone showed up just a few times. The rearrangement links TRBV2 to TRBJ1-1, with TRBD1 as a possible D gene (6 bases). Germline V lookup: CDR1 SNHLY, CDR2 FYNNEI. This CDR3 spans 13 amino acids. The germline V and J ends were trimmed by 5 bases and 1 base, with 8 bases remaining between them. The CDR3 here is CASSMTGNTEAFF. CDR3 sequence (DNA): TGTGCCAGCAGTATGACAGGGAACACTGAAGCTTTCTTT.

This clone was observed a few times. The V call is TRBV4-1, the J call TRBJ1-6; D may be TRBD1 (5 bases). The CDR3 spans 14 residues. V was trimmed by 4 bases and J by 10 bases, leaving 14 bases between them. Germline lookup yields CDR1 MGHRA and CDR2 YSYEKL. This CDR3 reads CASSLGQGGSPLHF. The CDR3 DNA is TGCGCCAGCAGCCTCGGGCAGGGAGGCTCACCCCTCCACTTT.

This clone was recorded once. This chain connects TRBV6-5 to TRBJ1-2; possible D gene TRBD1, 5 bases. The germline CDR1 and CDR2 sequences are MNHEY and SVGAGI. The CDR3 runs 15 residues. The V end was cut by 6 bases, the J end by 2 bases, with 16 bases between. The CDR3 DNA reads TGTGCCAGCAGCTTTTATGTGGGGGGGAACTATGGCTACACCTTC. Translating gives CASSFYVGGNYGYTF.

The chain employs TRBV28 and TRBJ1-1, with D possibly TRBD1 on 6 matching bases. Trimming took 5 bases from V and 1 from J, leaving 8 bases between them. Germline-derived CDR1 and CDR2 are MDHEN and SYDVKM. The CDR3 loop spans 13 amino acids. The CDR3 DNA sequence: TGTGCCAGCAGTCTGGACAGGAACACTGAAGCTTTCTTT. It translates to CASSLDRNTEAFF.

This clone was recorded only once. The chain joins TRBV10-3 to TRBJ1-2; 9 bases map to TRBD1. This CDR3 is 14 amino acids long. The V and J ends lost 9 bases and 6 bases, in that order; junction bases with no gene match: 11. Germline values: CDR1 ENHRY, CDR2 SYGVKD. The chain's CDR3 is CAIAPGQGGDGYTF. As DNA, the CDR3 is TGTGCCATAGCACCGGGACAGGGAGGAGATGGCTACACCTTC.

The chain joins TRBV28 to TRBJ2-1; 8 positions match TRBD2. Germline-derived CDR1 and CDR2 are MDHEN and SYDVKM. The CDR3 loop spans 12 amino acids. V was clipped by 8 bases and J by 9 bases; unmatched bases: 6. CDR3 sequence reads: CASQAGVSEQFF. CDR3 coding DNA: TGTGCCAGCCAAGCGGGAGTAAGTGAGCAGTTCTTC.

This clone was recorded once. This rearrangement joins TRBV25-1 to TRBJ1-3; D might be TRBD1 (5 bases). The CDR3 is 14 residues long. Germline CDR1 and CDR2: MGHDK and SYGVNS. The V gene lost 3 bases and the J gene lost 2 bases, with 8 bases spanning the gap. The CDR3: CASSDRVAGNTIYF. CDR3 DNA: TGTGCCAGCAGTGACAGGGTCGCTGGAAACACCATATATTTT. Using reference TRBV25-1 and TRBJ1-3 for the parts outside the CDR3, the full variable domain is EADIYQTPRYLVIGTGKKITLECSQTMGHDKMYWYQQDPGMELHLIHYSYGVNSTEKGDLSSESTVSRIRTEHFPLTLESARPSHTSQYLCASSDRVAGNTIYFGEGSWLTVV.

The chain carries TRBV29-1 and TRBJ2-7; tentative D call: TRBD2 (5 bases). Germline-derived CDR1 and CDR2 are SQVTM and ANQGSEA. V was clipped by 0 bases and J by 4 bases, with 10 bases between them. There are 13 residues in the CDR3. DNA of the CDR3: TGCAGCGTTGAAGAGGACGGGGTGTACGAGCAGTACTTC. Residues: CSVEEDGVYEQYF.

The chain links TRBV4-1 to TRBJ2-5; D unclear. V dropped 0 bases and J dropped 4 bases, with 6 bases sitting between them. Germline V gives CDR1 MGHRA, CDR2 YSYEKL. The CDR3 runs to 13 residues. The DNA of the CDR3 is TGCGCCAGCAGCCAAGATTTCCGAGAGACCCAGTACTTC. The encoded protein is CASSQDFRETQYF.

This sequence joins TRBV29-1 and TRBJ1-2; 7 nucleotides match TRBD1. The CDR3 is 11 amino acids. Germline lookup yields CDR1 SQVTM and CDR2 ANQGSEA. The J segment lost 5 bases and the V segment lost 7 bases, leaving 4 bases of the junction unmatched. The CDR3 DNA reads as TGCAGCGGGACAGGACCTTATGGCTACACCTTC. Protein sequence: CSGTGPYGYTF.

This clone occurred a few times. The J gene is TRBJ1-5, the V gene TRBV27; D is perhaps TRBD1 (6 bases). The CDR3 totals 15 residues. Per the germline V gene, CDR1 is MNHEY and CDR2 is SMNVEV (reference sequence). Trimming left V 4 bases short and J 6 bases short, with 16 bases between. The CDR3 protein is CASSSPDRRSQPQHF. The DNA for the CDR3 is TGTGCCAGCAGTTCCCCAGACAGGAGGAGTCAGCCCCAGCATTTT.

The chain links TRBV30 to TRBJ2-1, with D possibly matching TRBD1 (6 bases). Germline CDR1 is GTSNPN and CDR2 is SVGIG (reference sequence). The V end was cut by 0 bases, the J end by 4 bases, with 10 bases between. CDR3 length equals 14 residues. The CDR3 DNA reads as TGTGCCTGGAGTGTGGGGACACTATACAATGAGCAGTTCTTC. Translated: CAWSVGTLYNEQFF. Full variable domain (remainder filled in from reference TRBV30 and TRBJ2-1): SQTIHQWPATLVQPVGSPLSLECTVEGTSNPNLYWYRQAAGRGLQLLFYSVGIGQISSEVPQNLSASRPQDRQFILSSKKLLLSDSGFYLCAWSVGTLYNEQFFGPGTRLTVL.

V gene TRBV29-1 combines with J gene TRBJ2-1, with D unresolved. Germline-derived CDR1 and CDR2 are SQVTM and ANQGSEA. Trimming removed 4 bases from V and 8 bases from J, with 12 bases in between. The CDR3 runs 12 residues. For the CDR3, the DNA is TGCAGCGTTGTCCAGGCAAAGGATGAGCAGTTCTTC. Protein sequence: CSVVQAKDEQFF.

This chain uses TRBV6-5 with TRBJ2-3; D is perhaps TRBD2 (6 bases). This CDR3 is 15 amino acids long. The V gene's germline CDR1 is MNHEY and CDR2 SVGAGI. Trimming left V 6 bases short and J 3 bases short, with 16 bases between. CDR3 sequence reads: CASSQTSLGTDTQYF. CDR3 coding DNA: TGTGCCAGCAGCCAAACTAGCCTAGGGACAGATACGCAGTATTTT.

This clone was seen a single time. V is TRBV5-1 and J is TRBJ1-1; 8 bases fit TRBD1. Per the germline V gene, CDR1 is SGHRS and CDR2 is YFSETQ. There are 14 residues in the CDR3. The J segment lost 8 bases and the V segment lost 2 bases, leaving 8 bases of the junction unmatched. CDR3 protein: CASSFGTGGTEAFF. In nucleotides, the CDR3 is TGCGCCAGCAGCTTTGGTACAGGGGGTACGGAAGCTTTCTTT.